The next 24 T cell receptor beta chains were all read from a single sample in a study of cytomegalovirus exposure and HLA in healthy donors. The PCR contained 60 Vbeta and 13 Jbeta primers. The method was immunoSEQ multiplex PCR; TCRdb's version includes in-frame clones alone and lacks a portion of them. The sample holds approximately 69,000 clones, around 70% seen once. Sequencing input: PBMCs. These receptors came from a middle-aged man in good health and CMV-seropositive.

The V and J genes are TRBV5-6 and TRBJ2-5; 9 positions agree with TRBD1. Germline V gives CDR1 SGHDT, CDR2 YYEEEE. The CDR3 covers 15 residues. The trim removed 4 bases at V and 5 bases at J, leaving 9 bases unmatched. DNA of the CDR3: TGTGCCAGCAGCAACGGACAGGGGACGTGGGAGACCCAGTACTTC. Protein sequence: CASSNGQGTWETQYF.

This rearrangement joins TRBV5-1 to TRBJ2-5, with a tentative D call TRBD2 (5 bases). The DNA end is a closer match to TRBJ2-7, so the J assignment may be wrong. Germline CDR1 and CDR2: SGHRS and YFSETQ. The CDR3 totals 14 residues. The CDR3 loop reads CASSLAGIPYEQYF. CDR3 nucleotide sequence: TGCGCCAGCAGCTTGGCGGGAATCCCCTACGAGCAGTACTTC.

This CDR3 is CASSVSEGTGQHF. The CDR3 DNA sequence: TGTGCCAGCAGTGTATCCGAGGGGACAGGCCAGCATTTT. The V call is TRBV2, the J call TRBJ1-5; 8 bases map to TRBD1. Germline V lookup: CDR1 SNHLY, CDR2 FYNNEI. This CDR3 has 13 amino acids. V shed 4 bases and J 12 bases; nucleotides not matched to a gene: 8.

V is TRBV18 and J is TRBJ2-5; 7 nucleotides line up with TRBD1. V shed 5 bases and J 3 bases; nucleotides not matched to a gene: 6. The CDR3 loop spans 14 amino acids. Germline CDR1 reads KGHSH; CDR2 reads LQKENI. CDR3 coding DNA: TGTGCCAGCTCATCTCGAGGGACAGAAGAGACCCAGTACTTC. Translated: CASSSRGTEETQYF.

V and J are TRBV13 and TRBJ2-1, with a tentative D call TRBD1 (6 bases). The CDR3 is made up of 15 amino acids. Looked up from germline, CDR1 is PRHDT and CDR2 is FYEKMQ (reference sequence). With 2 bases removed from V and 5 bases from J, the gap between germline ends came to 13 bases. The DNA for the CDR3 is TGTGCCAGCAGCTTAAGGACAGCAATGCACAATGAGCAGTTCTTC. Translation gives CASSLRTAMHNEQFF.

The chain recombines TRBV25-1 with TRBJ2-1; possible D gene TRBD2, 5 bases. This CDR3 comprises 16 residues. The germline gives CDR1 MGHDK, CDR2 SYGVNS. Trimming shortened V by 1 base and J by 6 bases, and 16 bases separated the two germline ends. The chain's CDR3 is CASSELSGEVGNEQFF. In DNA, the CDR3 is TGTGCCAGCAGTGAATTGAGCGGCGAGGTGGGCAATGAGCAGTTCTTC.

This sequence joins TRBV28 and TRBJ2-3, with 7 nucleotides matching TRBD1. Germline loops: CDR1 MDHEN, CDR2 SYDVKM. This CDR3 is built from 13 residues. With 10 bases clipped from V and 3 bases from J, the junction kept 7 bases outside the gene matches. The CDR3 spells CATGQEKTDTQYF. CDR3 coding DNA: TGTGCCACAGGACAGGAAAAGACAGATACGCAGTATTTT.

The J gene is TRBJ1-1, the V gene TRBV18, with D possibly TRBD1 on 5 matching bases. Germline-derived CDR1 and CDR2 are KGHSH and LQKENI. V dropped 4 bases and J dropped 1 base, with 10 bases sitting between them. The CDR3 loop spans 14 amino acids. The CDR3 here is CASSQGSANTEAFF. In nucleotides, the CDR3 is TGTGCCAGCTCACAGGGGTCAGCGAACACTGAAGCTTTCTTT.

V gene TRBV28 combines with J gene TRBJ1-5; 12 bases are shared with TRBD1. Germline lookup yields CDR1 MDHEN and CDR2 SYDVKM. The CDR3 consists of 15 residues. Trimming took 6 bases from V and 7 from J; bases not matched to a gene: 7. As DNA, the CDR3 is TGTGCCAGCAGCCTGGGACAGGGGGCTGAACAGCCCCAGCATTTT. It codes for CASSLGQGAEQPQHF. The whole variable domain, filled in from reference TRBV28 and TRBJ1-5, reads DVKVTQSSRYLVKRTGEKVFLECVQDMDHENMFWYRQDPGLGLRLIYFSYDVKMKEKGDIPEGYSVSREKKERFSLILESASTNQTSMYLCASSLGQGAEQPQHFGDGTRLSIL.

V and J are TRBV7-2 and TRBJ2-5; TRBD2 matches 11 bases. J was trimmed by 5 bases and V by 4 bases; bases with no gene match: 12. The CDR3 contains 17 residues. The germline CDR1 and CDR2 sequences are SGHTA and FQGNSA. The CDR3 DNA sequence: TGTGCCAGCAGCTCCCTGGGAACTAGCGGGGGCTTGGAGACCCAGTACTTC. Protein: CASSSLGTSGGLETQYF.

The rearrangement links TRBV28 to TRBJ2-2; TRBD1 matches at 9 bases. The CDR3 is 15 residues long. Germline V gene lookup returns CDR1 MDHEN and CDR2 SYDVKM. Germline trimming cut 5 bases from V and 7 bases from J; bases unmatched to any gene: 8. The DNA for the CDR3 is TGTGCCAGCAGTCTGGGGACAGGGATTGGCGGGGAGCTGTTTTTT. Its translation: CASSLGTGIGGELFF.

This clone appeared a single time. The CDR3 DNA is TGTGCCAGCAGTGAACTTCTCGGCACTGAAGCTTTCTTT. This gives the protein CASSELLGTEAFF. The chain uses TRBV6-1 and TRBJ1-1; D unclear. Germline CDR1 and CDR2: MNHNS and SASEGT. This CDR3 spans 13 amino acids. Trimming took 2 bases from V and 4 from J, leaving 8 bases between them.

This rearrangement joins TRBV19 to TRBJ2-6; unclear D gene. Trimming removed 8 bases at V and 0 bases at J, with 11 bases between. Per germline, CDR1 LNHDA and CDR2 SQIVND (reference sequence). There are 15 residues in the CDR3. The CDR3 DNA reads TGTGCCAGTTACAGTACCTACTCTGGGGCCAACGTCCTGACTTTC. Protein product: CASYSTYSGANVLTF.

The rearrangement joins TRBV6-1 to TRBJ2-5, with D perhaps TRBD1 (5 bases). Trimming took off 6 bases at V and 1 base at J, with 9 bases between the two ends. The CDR3 extends over 13 amino acids. Looked up from germline, CDR1 is MNHNS and CDR2 is SASEGT. CDR3 in DNA: TGTGCCAGCAGCACAGGTTTCCAAGAGACCCAGTACTTC. It translates to CASSTGFQETQYF.

The gene calls are TRBV27 and TRBJ2-1, with TRBD2 matching 7 bases. The CDR3 loop spans 14 amino acids. The V gene end was trimmed by 7 bases and the J gene end by 8 bases; junction bases not matched to a gene: 11. Germline loops: CDR1 MNHEY, CDR2 SMNVEV (reference sequence). The CDR3 DNA reads TGTGCCAGCACCCCCCCGGGGGGATCAGATGAGCAGTTCTTC. It yields the protein CASTPPGGSDEQFF.

V and J are TRBV5-1 and TRBJ2-2; tentatively, D is TRBD2 (5 bases). This CDR3 is 15 amino acids long. The V end was cut by 3 bases, the J end by 9 bases, with 18 bases between. CDR1 and CDR2 from the germline V gene are SGHRS and YFSETQ. DNA for the CDR3: TGCGCCAGCAGCTCAGGACTTGAGCGCTCCCGGGAGCTGTTTTTT. It yields the protein CASSSGLERSRELFF.

The chain combines TRBV30 with TRBJ2-1; 11 bases match TRBD1. The germline CDR1 and CDR2 sequences are GTSNPN and SVGIG (reference sequence). The V segment lost 0 bases and the J segment 7 bases; nucleotides outside the gene matches: 5. The CDR3 has 15 amino acids. CDR3 bases: TGTGCCTGGAGTGTACTCGGGACAGGGGGGAATGAGCAGTTCTTC. Translating it yields CAWSVLGTGGNEQFF.

V is TRBV10-3 and J is TRBJ2-3; no clear D. V was cut by 2 bases and J by 4 bases, with 4 bases left in between. The V gene's germline CDR1 is ENHRY and CDR2 SYGVKD. The CDR3 runs to 12 residues. Here the CDR3 reads CAISEVADTQYF. In nucleotides, the CDR3 is TGTGCCATCAGTGAGGTAGCAGATACGCAGTATTTT.

The rearrangement uses TRBV7-3 and TRBJ2-5; tentatively, D is TRBD1 (7 bases). The V gene lost 4 bases and the J gene lost 9 bases, with 12 bases spanning the gap. This CDR3 comprises 12 residues. From germline, CDR1 is SGHTA and CDR2 FQGTGA. The CDR3 DNA is TGTGCCAGCAGCTCCGGAGGGGGCGCCCAGTACTTC. Translated, it gives CASSSGGGAQYF.

The chain joins TRBV6-6 to TRBJ1-1; no clear D. Germline loops: CDR1 MNHNY, CDR2 SVGAGI (reference sequence). The CDR3 is 12 amino acids. Trimming left V 5 bases short and J 9 bases short, with 13 bases between. CDR3 nucleotide sequence: TGTGCCAGCAGTCCTCCGGGAGGGAAAGCTTTCTTT. The encoded protein is CASSPPGGKAFF.

In this sample, this clone turned up once. This chain joins TRBV4-2 and TRBJ1-2; TRBD1 matches 9 bases. This CDR3 is built from 16 residues. V trimming: 1 base; J trimming: 4 bases; junction bases outside the gene matches: 7. Germline V lookup: CDR1 LGHNA, CDR2 YNFKEQ. This chain's CDR3 is CASSQAEGQGSYGYTF. DNA for the CDR3: TGTGCCAGCAGCCAAGCGGAGGGACAGGGCAGCTATGGCTACACCTTC.

This clone has a handful of counts. This rearrangement joins TRBV6-6 to TRBJ1-2; no firm D call. The CDR3 contains 14 residues. Trimming removed 6 bases at V and 1 base at J, with 12 bases between. Germline-derived CDR1 and CDR2 are MNHNY and SVGAGI (reference sequence). The CDR3 region has the DNA TGTGCCAGCAGCCCCGGGTCTGTTAACTATGGCTACACCTTC. It translates to CASSPGSVNYGYTF.

The V call is TRBV9, the J call TRBJ2-3, with 9 positions matching TRBD2. The ends lost 0 bases at V and 1 base at J; junction bases unmatched: 6. From germline, CDR1 is SGDLS and CDR2 YYNGEE. The CDR3 totals 17 residues. CDR3 bases: TGTGCCAGCAGCGTAGGTGGGGCTAGCGGGGGCACAGATACGCAGTATTTT. Translation gives CASSVGGASGGTDTQYF.

This chain links TRBV6-5 with TRBJ2-3; D call uncertain. V was clipped by 8 bases and J by 8 bases, with 11 bases between them. Germline V gene lookup returns CDR1 MNHEY and CDR2 SVGAGI. This CDR3 region has 11 residues. The CDR3 nucleotides are TGTGCCAGCCAGGCCTATGGTACGCAGTATTTT. Protein: CASQAYGTQYF.